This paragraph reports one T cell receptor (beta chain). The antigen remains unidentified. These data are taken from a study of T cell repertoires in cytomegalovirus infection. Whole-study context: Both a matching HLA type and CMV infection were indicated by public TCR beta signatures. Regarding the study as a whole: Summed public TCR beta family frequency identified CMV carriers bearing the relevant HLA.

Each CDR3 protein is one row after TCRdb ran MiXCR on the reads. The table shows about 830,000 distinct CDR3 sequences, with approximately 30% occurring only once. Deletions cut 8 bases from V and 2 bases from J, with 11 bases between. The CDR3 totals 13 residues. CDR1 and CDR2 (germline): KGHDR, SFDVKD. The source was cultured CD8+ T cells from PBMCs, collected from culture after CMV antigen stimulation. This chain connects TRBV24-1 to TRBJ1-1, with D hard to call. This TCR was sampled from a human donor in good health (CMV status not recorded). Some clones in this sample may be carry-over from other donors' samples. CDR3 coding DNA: TGTGCCACCACTACAGAGAACAACACTGAAGCTTTCTTT. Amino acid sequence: CATTTENNTEAFF.